Listed here are 11 T cell receptor beta chains from one sample, sequenced in a study of shared clonotypes between healthy human individuals (dated by TCRdb to about 2020). The library relied on the immunoSEQ multiplex PCR assay. TCRdb took over this immuneACCESS table, retaining in-frame rearrangements with V and J assigned. Such tables are incomplete; in checked studies, under half of the missing clones stem from an unresolved V gene, and the remainder is unexplained. Present in this sample are about 1.5 million clones, roughly 98% of which were seen just once. The ten largest clones add up to 0.4% to 0.55% of the sample. Sequencing input: naive CD4+ T cells sorted from blood. The meaning of the sample's cell subset or site label: CD45RA+ positively selected. The receptors originated from a man aged 25-40 years in good health.

The rearrangement joins TRBV6-5 to TRBJ2-2, with 7 bases matching TRBD1. The germline CDR1 and CDR2 sequences are MNHEY and SVGAGI. The CDR3 length is 15 residues. Trimming removed 6 bases from V and 5 bases from J; junction bases left unmatched: 9. CDR3 sequence: CASSPADRETGELFF. CDR3 sequence (DNA): TGTGCCAGCAGCCCCGCCGACAGGGAAACCGGGGAGCTGTTTTTT.

V gene TRBV6-6 combines with J gene TRBJ2-7; D is perhaps TRBD2 (6 bases). V lost 5 bases to trimming and J lost 3 bases, with 8 bases between them. There are 12 residues in the CDR3. CDR1 is MNHNY, CDR2 SVGAGI, per germline (reference sequence). CDR3 residues: CASSPGGYEQYF. The CDR3 DNA reads TGTGCCAGCAGTCCCGGGGGCTACGAGCAGTACTTC.

The V gene is TRBV16, the J gene TRBJ2-1, with 11 bases lining up with TRBD2. Germline V gene sequence: CDR1 KGHSY, CDR2 FQNENV. This CDR3 has 16 amino acids. Trimming removed 4 bases from V and 3 bases from J; junction bases left unmatched: 5. Here the CDR3 reads CASSRRLAGNYNEQFF. The CDR3 nucleotides are TGTGCCAGCAGCCGCCGACTAGCGGGAAACTACAATGAGCAGTTCTTC.

The rearrangement joins TRBV2 to TRBJ2-7; 7 bases fit TRBD1. Trimming took 9 bases from V and 2 from J; bases not matched to a gene: 7. The CDR3 is 13 amino acids. The germline V gene has CDR1 SNHLY and CDR2 FYNNEI. The CDR3 here is CASRQGSTYEQYF. The CDR3 DNA follows: TGTGCCAGTCGACAGGGATCTACCTACGAGCAGTACTTC.

A note on this clone: The same CDR3 is also encoded by other DNA sequences in this sample. The rearrangement uses TRBV6-5 and TRBJ1-3; D is undetermined. The CDR3 spans 13 residues. CDR1 MNHEY and CDR2 SVGAGI come from the germline V gene. V lost 0 bases to trimming and J lost 4 bases, with 4 bases between them. The CDR3 is CASSYSTGNTIYF. The CDR3 nucleotides read TGTGCCAGCAGTTACTCGACAGGAAACACCATATATTTT.

The chain carries TRBV5-6 and TRBJ1-1; 7 nucleotides agree with TRBD1. The junction had 12 bases not matched to a gene; V was cut back by 3 bases and J by 1 base. The CDR3 sequence is 17 residues long. The germline V gene encodes CDR1 SGHDT and CDR2 YYEEEE. The CDR3 loop reads CASSWSARGQGNTEAFF. The CDR3 region has the DNA TGTGCCAGCAGCTGGTCGGCAAGGGGGCAGGGGAACACTGAAGCTTTCTTT.

The count of this clone is one. The chain's CDR3 is CASSFQQTSWRTDTQYF. CDR3 DNA: TGTGCCAGCAGCTTCCAACAGACTAGTTGGCGAACGGATACGCAGTATTTT. This chain links TRBV9 with TRBJ2-3, with D maybe TRBD2 (6 bases). V lost 4 bases and J lost 6, with 24 bases in between. CDR1 is SGDLS and CDR2 is YYNGEE in the germline V gene. The CDR3 length is 17 residues.

The chain links TRBV5-1 to TRBJ2-2; D might be TRBD1 (5 bases). This CDR3 spans 17 amino acids. V dropped 3 bases and J dropped 6 bases, with 21 bases sitting between them. Germline V gene lookup returns CDR1 SGHRS and CDR2 YFSETQ. For the CDR3, the DNA is TGCGCCAGCAGCTACCGGACCCGACAGTTGTCGCCCGGGGAGCTGTTTTTT. This translates into CASSYRTRQLSPGELFF.

This clone has just one count. The V and J genes are TRBV2 and TRBJ2-5, with 10 nucleotides matching TRBD2. Germline loops: CDR1 SNHLY, CDR2 FYNNEI. The CDR3 is 16 residues long. V lost 2 bases to trimming and J lost 3 bases; unmatched junction nucleotides: 6. The CDR3: CASSESVLAGEETQYF. The CDR3 coding sequence is TGTGCCAGCAGTGAATCTGTTCTAGCGGGAGAAGAGACCCAGTACTTC.

This clone was detected once. V is TRBV7-2 and J is TRBJ2-7; 13 bases match TRBD2. Germline assignment: CDR1 SGHTA and CDR2 FQGNSA. Losses at the gene ends were 4 bases for V and 6 bases for J; bases not matched to a gene: 6. The CDR3 runs to 15 residues. This CDR3 reads CASSWGLAGSLEQYF. The CDR3 bases are TGTGCCAGCAGCTGGGGACTAGCGGGATCCCTCGAGCAGTACTTC.

V and J are TRBV5-1 and TRBJ2-1; TRBD2 matches 9 bases. This CDR3 has 16 residues. The V gene's germline CDR1 is SGHRS and CDR2 YFSETQ. V was clipped by 0 bases and J by 9 bases; unmatched bases: 10. The CDR3 nucleotides read TGCGCCAGCAGCTTGGAATCTAGCGGGAACCTAGGTGAGCAGTTCTTC. Translation: CASSLESSGNLGEQFF.